The 26 T cell receptor beta chains below come from one sample, sequenced in a study of early T cells in non-severe SARS-CoV-2 infection. TCRdb reanalysed the 5' RACE reads using MiXCR and keeps one entry per CDR3 protein. In the table there are 55,000 to 65,000 distinct CDR3 sequences, about 10% of which are singletons. Sequenced input: whole blood. The receptors shown here come from an adult who was a healthcare worker with PCR-confirmed SARS-CoV-2 infection or an uninfected control (not recorded which).

The chain links TRBV20-1 to TRBJ2-7; the D call may be TRBD1 or TRBD2 (5 bases each). V shed 3 bases and J shed 9 bases, with 15 bases lying between them. The length of the CDR3 is 12 residues. Germline-derived CDR1 and CDR2 are DFQATT and SNEGSKA (reference sequence). The CDR3 loop reads CSASIPPGTQYF. The DNA for the CDR3 is TGCAGTGCTAGCATCCCCCCTGGGACGCAGTACTTC.

In this sample, this clonotype turned up many times. As DNA, the CDR3 is TGTGCCAGCAGCTTATCGCCTAGCGGGGGCTACACAGATACGCAGTATTTT. Translating gives CASSLSPSGGYTDTQYF. The V call is TRBV11-2, the J call TRBJ2-3; TRBD2 aligns across 10 bases. Germline assignment: CDR1 SGHAT and CDR2 FQNNGV. After removal of 2 bases from V and 2 bases from J, the junction contained 7 bases not matched to a gene. The CDR3 is 17 residues long.

The chain is built from TRBV12-3 or TRBV12-4 and TRBJ2-5; 10 bases align to TRBD1. CDR3 size: 14 residues. With V trimmed by 3 bases and J by 6 bases, 4 bases remained unmatched. CDR3 residues: CASSLGQGLKTQYF. The CDR3 region has the DNA TGTGCCAGCAGTTTGGGACAGGGGTTAAAGACCCAGTACTTC.

The chain has TRBV29-1 and TRBJ1-1; D is ambiguous. V was clipped by 1 base and J by 4 bases, with 13 bases between them. The CDR3 consists of 14 residues. CDR1 and CDR2 from the germline V gene are SQVTM and ANQGSEA. In DNA, the CDR3 is TGCAGCGTTGAAGGTTCTGGGTGGGGCACTGAAGCTTTCTTT. The encoded protein is CSVEGSGWGTEAFF.

The chain has TRBV3-2 and TRBJ1-2; the table's D gene call, TRBD1, was not cross checked with the DNA. TRBV3-2 is designated a pseudogene. The CDR3 runs to 14 residues. The CDR3 here is CASSPDRGGYGYTF. The CDR3 DNA reads as TGTGCCAGCAGCCCGGACAGGGGGGGGTATGGCTACACCTTC.

This clonotype was detected many times. The chain couples TRBV5-1 to TRBJ1-2; D is ambiguous. There are 15 residues in the CDR3. The V end was cut by 5 bases, the J end by 8 bases, with 22 bases between. Germline V lookup: CDR1 SGHRS, CDR2 YFSETQ. Here the CDR3 reads CASSQDSTQEGGYTF. The CDR3 DNA is TGCGCCAGCAGTCAAGATTCGACCCAAGAGGGAGGCTACACCTTC.

There are many counts of this clonotype. V is TRBV7-6 and J is TRBJ2-7; 10 bases are shared with TRBD2. Germline loops: CDR1 SGHVS, CDR2 FNYEAQ. V lost 5 bases, J lost 3 bases, and 7 bases stayed unmatched. The CDR3 is 15 amino acids. Here the CDR3 reads CASSLRPSGGYEQYF. CDR3 bases: TGTGCCAGCAGCCTACGCCCTAGCGGGGGCTACGAGCAGTACTTC.

Details on this clonotype: Since a much larger clone is just one base distant, this may be a read error. Lacking the conserved final phenylalanine or tryptophan, this CDR3 likely reflects a read error. The chain joins TRBV2 to TRBJ1-4; D not resolved. Per germline, CDR1 SNHLY and CDR2 FYNNEI. Trimming stripped 6 bases from V and 0 bases from J, with 11 bases between. This CDR3 has 15 residues. The CDR3 loop is CASRSSGATNEKLFL. The CDR3 DNA reads TGTGCCAGCAGGTCCTCGGGTGCAACTAATGAAAAACTGTTTCTT.

In DNA, the CDR3 is TGCGCCAGCAGCGGGACAGGCGGAAGATACGAGCAGTACTTC. This gives the protein CASSGTGGRYEQYF. This chain joins TRBV5-1 and TRBJ2-7; 8 nucleotides align to TRBD1. This CDR3 region has 14 residues. J lost 4 bases, V lost 4 bases, and 7 bases had no gene match. Germline CDR1 SGHRS, CDR2 YFSETQ.

The gene calls are TRBV20-1 and TRBJ2-3; 10 positions agree with TRBD2. The J segment lost 5 bases and the V segment lost 6 bases, leaving 8 bases of the junction unmatched. The CDR3 length is 14 residues. Germline V lookup: CDR1 DFQATT, CDR2 SNEGSKA (reference sequence). This CDR3 is CSASSGGAGDTQYF. CDR3 nucleotides: TGCAGTGCAAGCAGCGGGGGGGCAGGAGATACGCAGTATTTT.

Comments on this clonotype: One base away lies a much larger clone, so this may be a sequencing read error. The chain has TRBV29-1 and TRBJ2-6; possible D gene TRBD2, 6 bases. Trimming removed 6 bases at V and 8 bases at J, with 17 bases between. The germline V gene has CDR1 SQVTM and CDR2 ANQGSEA. There are 14 residues in the CDR3. This chain's CDR3 is CSVLDGGGTNVLTF. CDR3 bases: TGCAGCGTCCTCGACGGCGGCGGGACCAACGTCCTGACTTTC.

This rearrangement joins TRBV6-2 or TRBV6-3 to TRBJ2-3, with D perhaps matching TRBD1 (5 bases). Looked up from germline, CDR1 is MNHEY and CDR2 is SVGEGT. V lost 8 bases and J 3 bases, leaving 15 bases between the germline ends. CDR3 length: 14 residues. As DNA, the CDR3 is TGTGCCAGCGGTATCCAGGGAAGGACAGATACGCAGTATTTT. Translated, it gives CASGIQGRTDTQYF.

The CDR3 sequence is CASTMTGVGYEQYF. CDR3 bases: TGTGCCAGCACCATGACAGGGGTAGGATACGAGCAGTACTTC. The rearrangement joins TRBV12-3 or TRBV12-4 to TRBJ2-7; TRBD1 matches 8 bases. V gave up 7 bases and J gave up 4 bases; unmatched junction bases: 9. CDR3 length: 14 amino acids.

This clonotype was seen a handful of times. The V gene is TRBV12-3 or TRBV12-4, the J gene TRBJ2-2, with 7 bases fitting TRBD1. V trimming: 6 bases; J trimming: 4 bases; junction bases outside the gene matches: 8. The CDR3 loop spans 15 amino acids. This CDR3 is CASRVGDRPTGELFF. Here the CDR3 DNA reads TGTGCCAGCAGGGTAGGGGACAGACCCACCGGGGAGCTGTTTTTT.

In this sample, this clonotype turned up many times. V gene TRBV5-1 combines with J gene TRBJ2-7; tentative D call: TRBD1 (5 bases). V gave up 5 bases and J gave up 2 bases, with 11 bases separating them. Looked up from germline, CDR1 is SGHRS and CDR2 is YFSETQ. The CDR3 is 13 residues long. As DNA, the CDR3 is TGCGCCAGCAGTAAAGACAGTCCCTACGAGCAGTACTTC. This encodes CASSKDSPYEQYF. The whole variable domain, filled in from reference TRBV5-1 and TRBJ2-7, reads KAGVTQTPRYLIKTRGQQVTLSCSPISGHRSVSWYQQTPGQGLQFLFEYFSETQRNKGNFPGRFSGRQFSNSRSEMNVSTLELGDSALYLCASSKDSPYEQYFGPGTRLTVT.

A remark on this clonotype: This sequence may be a read error, since a much larger clone differs from it by one base. The CDR3 ends on some other residue instead of the conserved phenylalanine or tryptophan, so this is likely a read error. The gene calls are TRBV11-2 and TRBJ1-1, with D perhaps matching TRBD1 (6 bases). CDR1 and CDR2 (germline): SGHAT, FQNNGV. Trimming removed 5 bases at V and 0 bases at J, with 16 bases between. The CDR3 spans 16 residues. CDR3 sequence (DNA): TGTGCCAGCAGCCCTGGGGGCATAGGAGTGAACACTGAAGCTTTCCTT. As protein: CASSPGGIGVNTEAFL.

This clonotype was seen at least ten times. The V call is TRBV5-6, the J call TRBJ2-7; D is unresolved. This CDR3 has 13 residues. In germline, CDR1 is SGHDT, CDR2 YYEEEE. The V and J ends lost 0 bases and 3 bases respectively, with 7 bases between them. CDR3 amino acids: CASSLGVSYEQYF. CDR3 nucleotide sequence: TGTGCCAGCAGCTTGGGGGTCAGCTACGAGCAGTACTTC.

The chain has TRBV4-1 and TRBJ2-7; D uncertain. Germline loops: CDR1 MGHRA, CDR2 YSYEKL. CDR3 length equals 14 residues. V lost 1 base, J lost 7 bases, and 14 bases lay in between. This CDR3 is CASSQVPRSEEQYF. Here the CDR3 DNA reads TGCGCCAGCAGCCAAGTCCCGCGGAGTGAAGAGCAGTACTTC.

The chain joins TRBV5-1 to TRBJ2-7; D is perhaps TRBD2 (5 bases). The V gene lost 0 bases and the J gene lost 6 bases, with 10 bases spanning the gap. The CDR3 is 13 residues long. CDR1 is SGHRS and CDR2 is YFSETQ in the germline V gene. CDR3 DNA: TGCGCCAGCAGCTTGGAAGCAACTAGCGAGCAGTACTTC. Encoded protein: CASSLEATSEQYF.

In its sample, this clonotype was seen a few times. The chain combines TRBV20-1 with TRBJ2-1; D may match TRBD1 or TRBD2 (5 bases each). Germline V CDR1 and CDR2: DFQATT, SNEGSKA (reference sequence). Deletions cut 0 bases from V and 4 bases from J, with 13 bases between. CDR3 length equals 15 residues. The CDR3, as DNA: TGCAGTGCTAGAGATCTGGGGGTTCGGTACAATGAGCAGTTCTTC. Protein sequence: CSARDLGVRYNEQFF.

Many counts were recorded for this clonotype. The chain couples TRBV10-2 to TRBJ2-1; 10 bases line up with TRBD2. The V gene's germline CDR1 is WSHSY and CDR2 SAAADI. CDR3 length: 13 residues. The V and J ends lost 7 bases and 10 bases, in that order; junction bases with no gene match: 7. The CDR3 DNA is TGCGCCAGCACCGGGACTAGCGTGTCGGAGCAGTTCTTC. Its protein is CASTGTSVSEQFF.

The chain employs TRBV18 and TRBJ2-5; no definite D call. CDR1 KGHSH and CDR2 LQKENI come from the germline V gene. Deletions cut 5 bases from V and 4 bases from J, with 11 bases between. The CDR3 has 13 amino acids. The CDR3 coding sequence is TGTGCCAGCTCATCTTCCATAGCAGAGACCCAGTACTTC. Translating it yields CASSSSIAETQYF.

The chain is built from TRBV5-1 and TRBJ2-1; 9 bases are shared with TRBD1. Germline-derived CDR1 and CDR2 are SGHRS and YFSETQ. The CDR3 has 15 residues. Germline trimming cut 0 bases from V and 2 bases from J; bases unmatched to any gene: 0. The CDR3 here is CASSLGQGAYNEQFF. The CDR3 nucleotides read TGCGCCAGCAGCTTGGGACAGGGGGCCTACAATGAGCAGTTCTTC.

This clonotype was seen at least ten times. The gene calls are TRBV3-1 and TRBJ2-5, with 7 bases that match TRBD1. This CDR3 is built from 16 residues. Germline V gene data show CDR1 as LGHDT and CDR2 as YNNKEL (reference sequence). V was clipped by 3 bases and J by 2 bases; unmatched bases: 9. The CDR3 reads CASSQNNRGEQETQYF. CDR3 in DNA: TGTGCCAGCAGCCAGAACAACAGGGGTGAGCAAGAGACCCAGTACTTC.

The chain employs TRBV12-5 and TRBJ2-7; TRBD1 aligns across 9 bases. Germline lookup yields CDR1 LGHNT and CDR2 FRNRAP. The CDR3 extends over 14 amino acids. V shed 7 bases, J shed 0 bases, and the junction held 4 bases outside the gene matches. The CDR3 protein is CASAPTGGSYEQYF. DNA for the CDR3: TGTGCTAGTGCTCCGACAGGGGGCTCCTACGAGCAGTACTTC. Filled out from reference TRBV12-5 and TRBJ2-7, the complete variable domain reads DARVTQTPRHKVTEMGQEVTMRCQPILGHNTVFWYRQTMMQGLELLAYFRNRAPLDDSGMPKDRFSAEMPDATLATLKIQPSEPRDSAVYFCASAPTGGSYEQYFGPGTRLTVT.

The V call is TRBV11-2, the J call TRBJ1-1, with D maybe TRBD1 (6 bases). V was trimmed by 0 bases and J by 10 bases, leaving 9 bases between them. There are 12 residues in the CDR3. Germline V gene lookup returns CDR1 SGHAT and CDR2 FQNNGV. The CDR3 here is CASSLEGGAAFF. The CDR3 nucleotides read TGTGCCAGCAGCTTAGAGGGGGGCGCAGCTTTCTTT.